Given below is one TCR beta chain in context. This specimen belongs to a study of cytomegalovirus exposure and HLA in healthy donors. Here immunoSEQ multiplex PCR was the method, and the copy in TCRdb shows in-frame clones only, minus some. The table records some 150,000 clones, around 90% of them present only once. V lost 1 base to trimming and J lost 4 bases, with 7 bases between them. This CDR3 comprises 13 residues. CDR1 and CDR2 from the germline V gene are MGHRA and YSYEKL. The chain links TRBV4-1 to TRBJ2-5; tentative D call: TRBD2 (5 bases). This sequence was found in a woman aged 18-35 years in good health and CMV-seropositive. Sequenced input: PBMCs. DNA of the CDR3: TGCGCCAGCAGCCAAGCACGGGGAGAGACCCAGTACTTC. It translates to CASSQARGETQYF.